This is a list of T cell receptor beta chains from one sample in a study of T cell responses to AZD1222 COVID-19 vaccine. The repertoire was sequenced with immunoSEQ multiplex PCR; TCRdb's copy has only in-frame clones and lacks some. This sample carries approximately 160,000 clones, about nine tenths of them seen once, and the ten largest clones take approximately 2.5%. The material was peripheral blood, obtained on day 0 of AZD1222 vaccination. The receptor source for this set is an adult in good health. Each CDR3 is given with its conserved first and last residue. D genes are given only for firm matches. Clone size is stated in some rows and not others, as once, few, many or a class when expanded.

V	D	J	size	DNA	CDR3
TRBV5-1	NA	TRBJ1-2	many	TGCGCCAGCAGCTTGGGGCAGAGCTATGGCTACACCTTC	CASSLGQSYGYTF
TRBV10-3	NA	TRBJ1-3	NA	TGTGCCATCAGAAATACAGGGCTTCGGGACACCATATATTTT	CAIRNTGLRDTIYF
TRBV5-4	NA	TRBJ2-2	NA	TGTGCCAGCAGCGCTCCGGGGGCGGGGAACACCGGGGAGCTGTTTTTT	CASSAPGAGNTGELFF
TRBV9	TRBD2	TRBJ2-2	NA	TGTGCCAGCAGCGCGGGAGGGGACACCGGGGAGCTGTTTTTT	CASSAGGDTGELFF
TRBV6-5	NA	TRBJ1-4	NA	TGTGCCAGCTTGACAAACGATGAAAAACTGTTTTTT	CASLTNDEKLFF
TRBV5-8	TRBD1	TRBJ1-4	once	TGTGCCAGCAGCTGGGACAGCCAGAATGAAAAACTGTTTTTT	CASSWDSQNEKLFF
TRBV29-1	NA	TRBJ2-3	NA	TGCAGCGCAGCCCAGGGGTCAGATACGCAGTATTTT	CSAAQGSDTQYF
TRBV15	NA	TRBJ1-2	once	TGTGCCACCAGCAGAGACTTCACGGCAGAGACCTATGGCTACACCTTC	CATSRDFTAETYGYTF
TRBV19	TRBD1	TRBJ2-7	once	TGTGCCAGTAGAAGGACAGGGGCAACCTACGAGCAGTACTTC	CASRRTGATYEQYF
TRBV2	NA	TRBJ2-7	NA	TGTGCCAGCAGTGTGGCCGCCTCCTACGAGCAGTACTTC	CASSVAASYEQYF
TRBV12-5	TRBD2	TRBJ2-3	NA	TGTGCTAGTGGTTCGGGACTAGCGGGAGGAAGAGGCACAGATACGCAGTATTTT	CASGSGLAGGRGTDTQYF
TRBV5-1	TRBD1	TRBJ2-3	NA	TGCGCCAGCACGCGACCCGACAGGGCTGGAACTAGCACAGATACGCAGTATTTT	CASTRPDRAGTSTDTQYF
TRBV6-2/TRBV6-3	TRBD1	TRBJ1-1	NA	TGTGCCAGCAGTACCCCCGGGACAGGGAGGGCTGAAGCTTTCTTT	CASSTPGTGRAEAFF
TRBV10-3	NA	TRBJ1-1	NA	TGTGCCATCAGTGCAGGCAGGGGCGTCGAACTGAACACTGAAGCTTTCTTT	CAISAGRGVELNTEAFF
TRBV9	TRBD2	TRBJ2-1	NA	TGTGCCAGCAGTGGGGGGGGTGAACCCTACAATGAGCAGTTCTTC	CASSGGGEPYNEQFF
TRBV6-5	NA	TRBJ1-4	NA	TGTGCCAGCAGGCCCTTAGGGGTCAATGAAAAACTGTTTTTT	CASRPLGVNEKLFF
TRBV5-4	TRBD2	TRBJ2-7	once	TGTGCCAGCAGCCCTGGGACTAGCGGGAGAGGGACGCGCTACGAGCAGTACTTC	CASSPGTSGRGTRYEQYF
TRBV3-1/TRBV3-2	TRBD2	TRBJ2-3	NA	TGTGCCAGCAGTTATAGCGGGGGTCGCCCTCGCCTCGCTACAGATACGCAGTATTTT	CASSYSGGRPRLATDTQYF
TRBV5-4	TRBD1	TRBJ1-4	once	TGTGCCAGCAGCTTGGACAGGGGTGAAAAACTGTTTTTT	CASSLDRGEKLFF
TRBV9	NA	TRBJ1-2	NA	TGTGCCAGCAGCGTAGTTCCGGGGCCGACCTATGGCTACACCTTC	CASSVVPGPTYGYTF
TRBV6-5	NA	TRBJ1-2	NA	TGTGCCAGCAGCCGAGATCAGATACGAAGTGGCTACACCTTC	CASSRDQIRSGYTF
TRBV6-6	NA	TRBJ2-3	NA	TGTGCCAGCAGTTACTCCCGGATTGCTAGCACAGATACGCAGTATTTT	CASSYSRIASTDTQYF
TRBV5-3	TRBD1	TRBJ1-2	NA	TGTGCCAGAAGCTTGGCCAAGGACAGGTACGCTAACTATGGCTACACCTTC	CARSLAKDRYANYGYTF
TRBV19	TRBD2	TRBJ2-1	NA	TGTGCCAGTAGAGGGACTAGCGGGAGTAGATCCTACAATGAGCAGTTCTTC	CASRGTSGSRSYNEQFF
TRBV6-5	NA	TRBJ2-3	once	TGTGCCAGCAGTCCGTTCGACTCAGATACGCAGTATTTT	CASSPFDSDTQYF
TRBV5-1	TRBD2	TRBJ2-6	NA	TGCGCCAGCAGCTCCCCTGGAGCGGGAGGGCCTGGTGGGGCCAACGTCCTGACTTTC	CASSSPGAGGPGGANVLTF
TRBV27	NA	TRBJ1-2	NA	TGTGCCAGCAGTTTATCGAGCACCTATGGCTACACCTTC	CASSLSSTYGYTF
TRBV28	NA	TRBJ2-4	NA	TGTGCCAGCAGTTTAGGTTCCGGGGCCCAGAGTAACATTCAGTACTTC	CASSLGSGAQSNIQYF
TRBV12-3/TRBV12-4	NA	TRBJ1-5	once	TGTGCCAGCAGTTCAGGGGAGGGTCAGCCCCAGCATTTT	CASSSGEGQPQHF
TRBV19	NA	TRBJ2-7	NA	TGTGCCAGTAGTATTGGTTCGGCGGGTAGTGACGAGCAGTACTTC	CASSIGSAGSDEQYF
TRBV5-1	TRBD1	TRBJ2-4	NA	TGCGCCAGCAGCTTGGATGGGACAGGGAAAAACATTCAGTACTTC	CASSLDGTGKNIQYF
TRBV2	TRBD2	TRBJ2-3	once	TGTGCCAGCATGCGCTCGGGAGGGCCTGGGACAGATACGCAGTATTTT	CASMRSGGPGTDTQYF
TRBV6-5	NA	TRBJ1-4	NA	TGTGCCAGCAAGGTGCCAGGGCATGAAAAACTGTTTTTT	CASKVPGHEKLFF
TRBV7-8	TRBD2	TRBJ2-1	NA	TGTGCCAGCAGCTTAGAGCAATATGAGCGGGGAGGGAAGTCCAATGAGCAGTTCTTC	CASSLEQYERGGKSNEQFF
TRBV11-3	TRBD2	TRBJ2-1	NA	TGTGCCAGCAGCTTGGAGACTAGCGGGGGATCCTACAATGAGCAGTTCTTC	CASSLETSGGSYNEQFF
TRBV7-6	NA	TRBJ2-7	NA	TGTGCCAGCAGCTTAGCAAGTTCCTTGAGCTCCTACGAGCAGTACTTC	CASSLASSLSSYEQYF
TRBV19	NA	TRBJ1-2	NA	TGTGCCAGTAGTACGGGGGATGCGGCCTATGGCTACACCTTC	CASSTGDAAYGYTF
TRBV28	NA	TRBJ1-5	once	TGTGCCAGCACCCTGACAGGTTTTAGCCAGCCCCAGCATTTT	CASTLTGFSQPQHF
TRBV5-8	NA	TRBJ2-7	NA	TGTGCCAGCAGCTTGGGGGAAAGGGCCTACGAGCAGTACTTC	CASSLGERAYEQYF
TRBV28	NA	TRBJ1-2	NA	TGTGCCAGCAGTCTCTGGGGGGAGAACTATGGCTACACCTTC	CASSLWGENYGYTF
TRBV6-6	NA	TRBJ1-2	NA	TGTGCCAGCAGTTACGATCCTTGGGTCGGCTACACCTTC	CASSYDPWVGYTF
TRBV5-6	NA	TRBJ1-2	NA	TGTGCCAGCAGCTTCCCCAGGGCAGCGGGCTACACCTTC	CASSFPRAAGYTF
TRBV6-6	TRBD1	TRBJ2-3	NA	TGTGCCAGCAGTGACAGGGCGACGCAGTATTTT	CASSDRATQYF
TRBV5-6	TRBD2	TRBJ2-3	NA	TGTGCCAGCAGCTTGTTGGGAGGGGCAGATACGCAGTATTTT	CASSLLGGADTQYF
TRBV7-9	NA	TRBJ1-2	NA	TGTGCCAGCAGCTTAGTTATGACAGCTACTAACTATGGCTACACCTTC	CASSLVMTATNYGYTF